This TCR beta chain was captured in a study of T cells after somatic rescue of genetic block. Data came from immunoSEQ multiplex PCR; TCRdb stores just in-frame clones and leaves some out. The sample has about 72,000 clones, approximately 91% seen once. CDR1 and CDR2 from the germline V gene are GTSNPN and SVGIG (reference sequence). CDR3 size: 12 residues. Trimming cost V 5 bases and J 5 bases, with 12 bases left between them. The receptor was derived from a man aged 25-40 years. Sample: peripheral blood mononuclear cells (PBMCs). The J gene is TRBJ2-5, the V gene TRBV30; tentative D call: TRBD2 (6 bases). CDR3 region: CAWDGGVETQYF. The CDR3 nucleotides read TGTGCCTGGGATGGCGGGGTTGAGACCCAGTACTTC. Supplemented by reference TRBV30 and TRBJ2-5, the full variable domain reads SQTIHQWPATLVQPVGSPLSLECTVEGTSNPNLYWYRQAAGRGLQLLFYSVGIGQISSEVPQNLSASRPQDRQFILSSKKLLLSDSGFYLCAWDGGVETQYFGPGTRLLVL.